This TCR beta chain was documented in a study of blood T cells in healthy people across ages. Germline V gene lookup returns CDR1 SGHAT and CDR2 FQNNGV. CDR3 size: 16 residues. V gave up 5 bases and J gave up 0 bases, with 17 bases separating them. Together with a sample-barcoded 5' primer, a J-beta primer mix was included in a second PCR lasting about 7 to 12 cycles. MiXCR, run by TCRdb on the 5' RACE reads, gives a single entry per CDR3 protein. The sample holds approximately 960,000 distinct CDR3 sequences, about 29% seen once. This sample also appeared in a second study, on T cells of mothers and their children.

The V and J genes are TRBV11-2 and TRBJ2-7, with TRBD1 as a possible D gene (5 bases). The receptor comes from a woman aged 40 to 50 in good health. Material: blood. In nucleotides, the CDR3 is TGTGCCAGCAGCCCGTTCCGGCAGGGCCCCTCCTACGAGCAGTACTTC. It yields the protein CASSPFRQGPSYEQYF.